This is a list of T cell receptor beta chains from one sample in a study of T cell changes during pregnancy in multiple sclerosis. Assay: immunoSEQ multiplex PCR; the TCRdb copy retains only in-frame clones and omits some. The sample carries approximately 60,000 clones, about 92% recorded once. This specimen consisted of CD4+ T cells from peripheral blood mononuclear cells, obtained in the second trimester of pregnancy. The receptors shown here come from a female donor with multiple sclerosis, enrolled in a pregnancy study. The CDR3 runs from the conserved cysteine through the conserved F or W. The D gene is left open where the match is weak. The size of a clone is reported for some rows only, either as once, few or many, or as a class for expanded clones.

clone_size | d_call | j_call | v_call | cdr3_aa | cdr3_nt
NA | NA | TRBJ2-7 | TRBV2 | CASRGGPFLDEQYF | TGTGCCAGCAGGGGCGGGCCCTTCCTAGACGAGCAGTACTTC
NA | NA | TRBJ2-1 | TRBV27 | CASSSLGTPNYNEQFF | TGTGCCAGCAGTTCACTAGGGACTCCTAACTACAATGAGCAGTTCTTC
once | NA | TRBJ2-7 | TRBV4-1 | CASSQITGMGSYEQYF | TGCGCCAGCAGCCAAATAACAGGGATGGGCTCCTACGAGCAGTACTTC
NA | NA | TRBJ2-3 | TRBV5-5 | CASSFGHPSTDTQYF | TGTGCCAGCAGCTTCGGACACCCCAGCACAGATACGCAGTATTTT
NA | NA | TRBJ2-5 | TRBV27 | CASSTTRRRTVQETQYF | TGTGCCAGCAGTACTACTCGGCGCCGGACAGTCCAAGAGACCCAGTACTTC
NA | NA | TRBJ1-6 | TRBV30 | CAWSTSRDSPLHF | TGTGCCTGGAGTACGTCGCGGGATTCACCCCTCCACTTT
NA | TRBD1 | TRBJ2-1 | TRBV7-3 | CASSFGKDRSVDEQFF | TGTGCCAGCAGCTTCGGGAAGGACAGGTCCGTCGATGAGCAGTTCTTC
NA | TRBD1 | TRBJ2-7 | TRBV27 | CASSFTGTGTYEQYF | TGTGCCAGCAGTTTTACCGGGACAGGCACCTACGAGCAGTACTTC
once | TRBD1 | TRBJ1-2 | TRBV5-4 | CASSSDRGTPGNGYTF | TGTGCCAGCAGCTCGGACAGGGGGACGCCGGGGAATGGCTACACCTTC
few | TRBD2 | TRBJ2-1 | TRBV7-2 | CASSWRQRGAYNEQFF | TGTGCCAGCAGCTGGCGCCAGCGGGGGGCCTACAATGAGCAGTTCTTC
NA | TRBD1 | TRBJ1-2 | TRBV18 | CASSADRGYGYTF | TGTGCCAGCTCAGCGGACAGGGGCTATGGCTACACCTTC
NA | TRBD1 | TRBJ1-2 | TRBV30 | CAWRQGIYTGYTF | TGTGCCTGGCGACAGGGGATTTACACTGGCTACACCTTC
NA | NA | TRBJ2-1 | TRBV27 | CASSLSKTGYNEQFF | TGTGCCAGCAGTTTATCGAAAACTGGTTACAATGAGCAGTTCTTC
NA | TRBD1 | TRBJ2-3 | TRBV7-9 | CASMPRPPGQPPTDTQYF | TGTGCCAGCATGCCAAGGCCGCCGGGACAGCCTCCCACAGATACGCAGTATTTT
NA | NA | TRBJ1-3 | TRBV19 | CASRPIQGYSGNTIYF | TGTGCCAGTAGACCAATACAGGGTTACTCTGGAAACACCATATATTTT
NA | NA | TRBJ2-2 | TRBV7-7 | CASSRTEGHGELFF | TGTGCCAGCAGCCGGACCGAGGGTCACGGGGAGCTGTTTTTT
NA | NA | TRBJ2-7 | TRBV2 | CASLPPSEFYEQYF | TGTGCCAGCTTGCCCCCTAGCGAATTCTACGAGCAGTACTTC
NA | NA | TRBJ1-2 | TRBV5-1 | CASSPDNNYGYTF | TGCGCCAGCAGCCCGGACAATAACTATGGCTACACCTTC
NA | NA | TRBJ2-1 | TRBV19 | CASSITGGLEQFF | TGTGCCAGTAGTATTACCGGGGGACTTGAGCAGTTCTTC
NA | NA | TRBJ1-3 | TRBV2 | CASSDLRGTGNTIYF | TGTGCCAGCAGTGACCTCAGGGGAACTGGAAACACCATATATTTT